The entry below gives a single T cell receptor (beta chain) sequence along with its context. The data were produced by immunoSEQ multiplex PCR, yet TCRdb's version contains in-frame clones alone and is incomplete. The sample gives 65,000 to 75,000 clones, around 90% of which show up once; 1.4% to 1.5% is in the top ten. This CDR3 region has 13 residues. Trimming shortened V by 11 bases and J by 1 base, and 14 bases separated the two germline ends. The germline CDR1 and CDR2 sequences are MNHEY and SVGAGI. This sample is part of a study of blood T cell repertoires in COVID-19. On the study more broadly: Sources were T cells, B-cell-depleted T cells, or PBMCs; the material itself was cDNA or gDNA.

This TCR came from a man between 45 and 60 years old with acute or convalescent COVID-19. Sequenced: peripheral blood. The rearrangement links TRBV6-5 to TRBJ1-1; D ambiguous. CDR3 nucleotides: TGTGCCTGCCGATCCCGGGGGAACACTGAAGCTTTCTTT. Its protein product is CACRSRGNTEAFF.